This T cell receptor (beta chain) came from a study of early T cells in non-severe SARS-CoV-2 infection. Whole-study context: Sequencing was performed on bulk RNA from unsorted whole blood, leaving chains unpaired.

Findings and caveats of the study: VDJdb matching favored anti-spike CD8 responses, missing private and CD4 specificities.

This clonotype was detected ten times or more. Its matching antigen is unknown. This CDR3 has 14 amino acids. Germline CDR1 is KGHSH and CDR2 is LQKENI. Unmatched junction bases numbered 5, after V lost 2 bases and J lost 6 bases. Individual cDNA molecules received unique molecular identifiers during library preparation. TCRdb re-called the 5' RACE reads with MiXCR, one entry per CDR3 protein. Of roughly 28,000 distinct CDR3 sequences listed, 5.4% are singletons. The V and J genes are TRBV18 and TRBJ1-2; TRBD1 matches at 8 bases. Sample: whole blood. The origin of this receptor is an adult who was a healthcare worker with PCR-confirmed SARS-CoV-2 infection or an uninfected control (not recorded which). CDR3 sequence reads: CASSPDRQGNGYTF. For the CDR3, the DNA is TGTGCCAGCTCACCAGACAGACAGGGGAATGGCTACACCTTC.